The 23 T cell receptor beta chains given below trace back to one sample, sequenced in a study of human CD8 memory T cell subsets. By UMI-labeled 5' RACE, the TCR beta libraries were made. After re-calling the 5' RACE reads, TCRdb lists one entry per CDR3 protein, DNA absent. Listed are almost 9,000 distinct CDR3 sequences; over 12% falls within the top ten. The term TPEX covered CCR7+ PD-1+ TIGIT+ early memory CD8+ T cells that had exhausted-like traits. The sample was CD8+ T cells from PBMCs. Source of these receptors: a human donor in good health.

The V call is TRBV29-1, the J call TRBJ2-3; as DNA is missing, the TRBD1 call by TCRdb cannot be tested. Germline CDR1 SQVTM, CDR2 ANQGSEA. There are 14 residues in the CDR3. The CDR3 loop reads CSGGRSGSTDTQYF.

The V gene is TRBV14, the J gene TRBJ1-2; TCRdb's D call of TRBD1 is untestable without DNA. The CDR3 consists of 14 residues. Germline loops: CDR1 SGHDN, CDR2 FVKESK. CDR3 sequence: CASSPPGEPYGYTF.

This clonotype is classed as medium-sized (0.01 to 0.1%) by frequency. The rearrangement joins TRBV7-9 to TRBJ2-3; as DNA is missing, the TRBD2 call by TCRdb cannot be tested. Germline V gene lookup returns CDR1 SEHNR and CDR2 FQNEAQ (reference sequence). This CDR3 contains 15 residues. CDR3 region: CASSSPRAGPDTQYF.

This chain joins TRBV4-3 and TRBJ2-1; TCRdb names TRBD2, which stays unverified in the absence of DNA. The CDR3 spans 13 residues. Germline CDR1 and CDR2: LGHNA and YSLEER. The CDR3 reads CASSWGLGNEQFF.

The chain is built from TRBV20-1 and TRBJ1-2. Germline loops: CDR1 DFQATT, CDR2 SNEGSKA (reference sequence). This CDR3 has 14 residues. CDR3 protein: CSARASDLNYGYTF.

The CDR3 loop is CSVNAGYTYEQYF. The chain is built from TRBV29-1 and TRBJ2-7; TCRdb lists TRBD1, though no DNA is available to test this call. Germline V gene data show CDR1 as SQVTM and CDR2 as ANQGSEA. This CDR3 is 13 amino acids long.

The genes are TRBV28 and TRBJ2-3; as DNA is missing, the TRBD2 call by TCRdb cannot be tested. CDR3 length equals 16 residues. The V gene's germline CDR1 is MDHEN and CDR2 SYDVKM. This CDR3 reads CASDTRGLAGRRTQYF.

V is TRBV11-2 and J is TRBJ2-7; the TCRdb D gene call, TRBD2, has no DNA to confirm it. Germline CDR1 and CDR2: SGHAT and FQNNGV. The CDR3 consists of 15 residues. The CDR3 protein is CASSLLALAGGEQYF.

This chain links TRBV11-2 with TRBJ2-7; TCRdb picks TRBD2, but there is no DNA to check that call. Germline V lookup: CDR1 SGHAT, CDR2 FQNNGV. CDR3 length: 17 amino acids. CDR3 sequence reads: CASSSPSTGAGLYEQYF.

By frequency, this clonotype registers medium-sized. This chain links TRBV6-2 or TRBV6-3 with TRBJ1-1. Germline V gene sequence: CDR1 MNHEY, CDR2 SVGEGT. This CDR3 is built from 14 residues. The CDR3 is CASSRLKRVAEAFF.

The V gene is TRBV9, the J gene TRBJ2-2; TCRdb indicates TRBD1, and absent DNA this call remains unverified. The CDR3 spans 17 residues. The germline V gene encodes CDR1 SGDLS and CDR2 YYNGEE. The chain's CDR3 is CASSVGQSPSGGGELFF.

This chain connects TRBV4-2 to TRBJ2-3; TCRdb reports TRBD2, a call that lacks DNA to check it against. Germline-derived CDR1 and CDR2 are LGHNA and YNFKEQ. CDR3 length: 15 amino acids. Here the CDR3 reads CASSPGLSYTDTQYF.

The CDR3 region is CASSPEDRSYGYTF. The chain uses TRBV7-9 and TRBJ1-2; TCRdb picks TRBD1, but there is no DNA to check that call. Per germline, CDR1 SEHNR and CDR2 FQNEAQ (reference sequence). The CDR3 has 14 residues. Together with reference TRBV7-9 and TRBJ1-2, the CDR3 gives the full variable domain: DTGVSQNPRHKITKRGQNVTFRCDPISEHNRLYWYRQTLGQGPEFLTYFQNEAQLEKSRLLSDRFSAERPKGSFSTLEIQRTEQGDSAMYLCASSPEDRSYGYTFGSGTRLTVV.

In terms of frequency, this clonotype is medium-sized. V and J are TRBV2 and TRBJ2-3; the D call from TCRdb, TRBD2, cannot be confirmed without DNA. Germline V gene sequence: CDR1 SNHLY, CDR2 FYNNEI. This CDR3 spans 15 amino acids. The CDR3 region is CASSDSSGGTDTQYF.

The chain joins TRBV7-8 to TRBJ2-5; TCRdb's D call of TRBD1 is untestable without DNA. CDR3 length: 15 residues. Germline CDR1 SGHVS, CDR2 FQNEAQ. The CDR3: CASSLEAGILETQYF.

V is TRBV3-1 and J is TRBJ2-1; TCRdb indicates TRBD2, and absent DNA this call remains unverified. The CDR3 totals 16 residues. Germline CDR1 is LGHDT and CDR2 is YNNKEL (reference sequence). This CDR3 is CASSHSGGSSYNEQFF.

This clonotype counts as medium-sized by frequency. The chain is built from TRBV4-1 and TRBJ2-1; TCRdb calls TRBD2, which cannot be checked without DNA. The germline V gene encodes CDR1 MGHRA and CDR2 YSYEKL. The CDR3 has 16 residues. CDR3 in amino acids: CASSQESLAGDNEQFF.

The chain has TRBV7-9 and TRBJ1-1. Germline V gene lookup returns CDR1 SEHNR and CDR2 FQNEAQ (reference sequence). CDR3 length: 12 residues. This CDR3 reads CASSAGETEAFF.

The chain's CDR3 is CASSPPGQGYEQYF. This chain connects TRBV18 to TRBJ2-7; TCRdb returns TRBD1, unconfirmable since there is no DNA. Germline V lookup: CDR1 KGHSH, CDR2 LQKENI. This CDR3 has 14 residues. The full variable domain, with the rest looked up from reference TRBV18 and TRBJ2-7, is NAGVMQNPRHLVRRRGQEARLRCSPMKGHSHVYWYRQLPEEGLKFMVYLQKENIIDESGMPKERFSAEFPKEGPSILRIQQVVRGDSAAYFCASSPPGQGYEQYFGPGTRLTVT.

The chain recombines TRBV19 with TRBJ1-5; the D call of TRBD1 rests on TCRdb alone, since no DNA is present to check it. CDR1 is LNHDA, CDR2 SQIVND, per germline (reference sequence). This CDR3 is built from 16 residues. CDR3 loop: CATEGQTANSNQPQHF.

This clonotype is labeled medium-sized based on frequency. The chain employs TRBV6-6 and TRBJ1-1; TCRdb's D gene call, TRBD1, goes unchecked for lack of DNA. The CDR3 extends over 14 amino acids. CDR1 is MNHNY, CDR2 SVGAGI, per germline (reference sequence). This CDR3 is CASSSTGGLTEAFF.

The chain carries TRBV12-3 or TRBV12-4 and TRBJ2-3; TCRdb returns TRBD1, unconfirmable since there is no DNA. CDR3 length equals 13 residues. CDR3 region: CASIGTHTDTQYF.

The J gene is TRBJ2-7, the V gene TRBV7-2. This CDR3 has 13 amino acids. Germline V gene data show CDR1 as SGHTA and CDR2 as FQGNSA. The CDR3 is CASSFDGTYEQYF. The full variable domain, with the rest looked up from reference TRBV7-2 and TRBJ2-7, is GAGVSQSPSNKVTEKGKDVELRCDPISGHTALYWYRQSLGQGLEFLIYFQGNSAPDKSGLPSDRFSAERTGGSVSTLTIQRTQQEDSAVYLCASSFDGTYEQYFGPGTRLTVT.